The clone carrying this TCR beta chain was observed at least ten times. Its specificity is not known. This entry comes from a study of T cells in Graves' hyperthyroidism and ophthalmopathy. Notes on the study in general: Clonotypes that were expanded in thyroid above 0.001 mostly appeared in blood too.

This CDR3 region has 16 residues. Germline CDR1 reads SNHLY; CDR2 reads FYNNEI. Between the trimmed V and J ends, which lost 3 bases and 6 bases, there was a span of 21 bases. Amplification yielded TCR beta CDR3 regions, with RNA transcripts as the source. HTBI primers were used for first-round RT-PCR of the TCR CDR3. From the multiplex PCR reads, TCRdb called clonotypes with MiXCR, one entry per CDR3 protein. This table has about 700,000 distinct CDR3 sequences, 14% appearing once. Sequencing was performed on blood. This sequence joins TRBV2 and TRBJ2-7, with TRBD1 as a possible D gene (8 bases). The receptor's source is a woman between 18 and 29 years old with Graves' hyperthyroidism. CDR3 residues: CASSDLSSQGGSEQYF. The CDR3 DNA reads as TGTGCCAGCAGTGACCTTTCCTCACAGGGGGGGAGCGAGCAGTACTTC.